This section outlines one T cell receptor beta chain sequence together with its context. Its antigen is not known. The missing conserved phenylalanine or tryptophan at the end of this CDR3 makes a read error likely. Criteria for exclusion of patients were uncontrolled infection, other autoimmune disease, pregnancy or lactation. Trimming took 4 bases from V and 6 from J, leaving 10 bases between them. The CDR3 is made up of 13 amino acids. CDR1 and CDR2 (germline): SGHDN, FVKESK. Authors of the study amplified TCR beta CDR3 regions from RNA transcripts. During a first-round RT-PCR of the TCR CDR3, the HTBI primer set was used. TCRdb redid the calling of the multiplex PCR reads with MiXCR, one entry per CDR3 protein. The top ten hold over 45% of the sample, which has hundreds of thousands of distinct CDR3 sequences, less than 20% seen once. The sample is drawn from a study of T cells in Graves' hyperthyroidism and ophthalmopathy.

Study-wide results and caveats: Among thyroid clonotypes expanded above 0.001, most also appeared in blood.

The chain recombines TRBV14 with TRBJ1-5; weak D call: TRBD1 (6 bases). The sequenced sample consisted of blood. The receptor was isolated from a man in his forties with Graves' ophthalmopathy. CDR3 loop: CASSPGGGQPQHL. CDR3 in DNA: TGTGCCAGCAGCCCGGGGGGCGGTCAGCCCCAGCATCTT.